The 27 T cell receptor beta chains reported below all come from one sample, sequenced in a study of T cell responses to AZD1222 COVID-19 vaccine. Profiling relied on immunoSEQ multiplex PCR, and the TCRdb table lists in-frame clones only, not all of them. Of 95,000 to 100,000 clones in the sample, roughly 87% were seen once. The material sequenced was peripheral blood, taken on day 0 of AZD1222 vaccination. These receptors all stem from an adult in good health.

V usage is TRBV19 and J usage is TRBJ1-5, with 11 bases fitting TRBD1. J gave up 11 bases and V 1 base, and 7 bases lay outside the gene matches. Per the germline V gene, CDR1 is LNHDA and CDR2 is SQIVND (reference sequence). The CDR3 has 15 residues. The CDR3 reads CASSIGGQGVVSQHF. For the CDR3, the DNA is TGTGCCAGTAGTATAGGGGGACAGGGGGTTGTTTCCCAGCATTTT.

The CDR3: CASSLPLGVNTEAFF. CDR3 DNA sequence: TGTGCCAGCAGCCTCCCCCTAGGAGTGAACACTGAAGCTTTCTTT. The V call is TRBV2, the J call TRBJ1-1, with unresolved D. V lost 6 bases to trimming and J lost 0 bases, with 14 bases between them. This CDR3 has 15 residues. The germline CDR1 and CDR2 sequences are SNHLY and FYNNEI.

The V and J genes are TRBV4-1 and TRBJ2-5; 7 nucleotides align to TRBD2. The J segment lost 4 bases and the V segment lost 0 bases, leaving 11 bases of the junction unmatched. The CDR3 sequence is 17 residues long. The V gene's germline CDR1 is MGHRA and CDR2 YSYEKL. CDR3 coding DNA: TGCGCCAGCAGCCAAGATGGGTTGGCGGGGGAGAGAGAGACCCAGTACTTC. Its protein product is CASSQDGLAGERETQYF.

The V gene is TRBV19, the J gene TRBJ1-2; the D gene is possibly TRBD1 (6 bases). Germline V gives CDR1 LNHDA, CDR2 SQIVND (reference sequence). The CDR3 consists of 13 residues. Trimming stripped 3 bases from V and 2 bases from J, with 7 bases between. This CDR3 reads CASSIQGNYGYTF. CDR3 coding DNA: TGTGCCAGTAGTATTCAGGGGAACTATGGCTACACCTTC.

CDR3 DNA: TGTGCCAGCAGGCTGGACACCGGGGAGCTGTTTTTT. Its translation is CASRLDTGELFF. The genes are TRBV2 and TRBJ2-2; D remains ambiguous. CDR1 and CDR2 (germline): SNHLY, FYNNEI. This CDR3 is 12 amino acids long. Trimming took off 6 bases at V and 3 bases at J, with 5 bases between the two ends.

The chain carries TRBV30 and TRBJ2-1, with 16 bases identical to TRBD2. The V gene's germline CDR1 is GTSNPN and CDR2 SVGIG (reference sequence). The CDR3 is 15 amino acids. V lost 5 bases to trimming and J lost 8 bases; unmatched junction nucleotides: 6. Here the CDR3 DNA reads TGTGCCTGGGGGACTAGCGGGAGGGCCCCCTATGAGCAGTTCTTC. It translates to CAWGTSGRAPYEQFF.

Points on this clone: One end of the junction is discordant with germline, which a read error may explain. The chain joins TRBV28 to TRBJ1-3, with 9 bases lining up with TRBD1. CDR3 length: 12 residues. Germline V lookup: CDR1 MDHEN, CDR2 SYDVKM. DNA of the CDR3: TGTGCCAGCAGTTTATACAGGGGGCTTTGGGATTTT. This encodes CASSLYRGLWDF.

This clone occurred once. This chain uses TRBV19 with TRBJ2-7; TRBD2 matches at 14 bases. CDR1 is LNHDA, CDR2 SQIVND, per germline (reference sequence). Trimming cost V 3 bases and J 4 bases; bases outside gene matches: 5. This CDR3 contains 16 residues. Here the CDR3 reads CASSISGLAGAYEQYF. The CDR3 DNA is TGTGCCAGTAGTATCTCGGGACTAGCGGGAGCATACGAGCAGTACTTC.

The chain employs TRBV5-4 and TRBJ1-2; 8 bases are shared with TRBD1. This CDR3 comprises 17 residues. Germline CDR1 SGHNT, CDR2 YYREEE (reference sequence). J lost 8 bases, V lost 4 bases, and 19 bases had no gene match. The CDR3 is CASSPQQLTGARSGYTF. CDR3 nucleotides: TGTGCCAGCAGCCCCCAGCAATTGACAGGGGCACGCTCGGGCTACACCTTC.

This clone turned up a few times. The chain is built from TRBV30 and TRBJ1-4; TRBD1 aligns across 7 bases. Losses at the gene ends were 5 bases for V and 10 bases for J; bases not matched to a gene: 13. The CDR3 has 14 amino acids. Germline CDR1 is GTSNPN and CDR2 is SVGIG (reference sequence). CDR3 DNA sequence: TGTGCCTGGGCCAGGGGGAGCAATTTAGGAAAACTGTTTTTT. This codes for CAWARGSNLGKLFF.

The V gene is TRBV11-2, the J gene TRBJ1-1; D uncertain. The length of the CDR3 is 14 residues. The V gene's germline CDR1 is SGHAT and CDR2 FQNNGV. V was trimmed by 2 bases and J by 7 bases, leaving 14 bases between them. CDR3 coding DNA: TGTGCCAGCAGCTTATCGGACGGCGGATATGAAGCTTTCTTT. Translated, it gives CASSLSDGGYEAFF. The complete variable domain, with remaining parts taken from reference TRBV11-2 and TRBJ1-1, reads EAGVAQSPRYKIIEKRQSVAFWCNPISGHATLYWYQQILGQGPKLLIQFQNNGVVDDSQLPKDRFSAERLKGVDSTLKIQPAKLEDSAVYLCASSLSDGGYEAFFGQGTRLTVV.

V gene TRBV30 combines with J gene TRBJ1-6; D is uncertain. Trimming removed 1 base from V and 3 bases from J, with 4 bases in between. Germline assignment: CDR1 GTSNPN and CDR2 SVGIG (reference sequence). The CDR3 is made up of 13 amino acids. CDR3 protein: CAWSDHYNSPLHF. The CDR3 nucleotides are TGTGCCTGGAGTGACCACTATAATTCACCCCTCCACTTT.

DNA of the CDR3: TGTGCCTGGAGTCGGATCTACGAGCAGTACTTC. Amino acids: CAWSRIYEQYF. The J gene is TRBJ2-7, the V gene TRBV30, with D unclear. Germline V gene lookup returns CDR1 GTSNPN and CDR2 SVGIG (reference sequence). The CDR3 loop spans 11 amino acids. Trimming removed 2 bases at V and 3 bases at J, with 5 bases between.

The V gene is TRBV4-1, the J gene TRBJ1-4, with TRBD1 matching over 9 bases. J was trimmed by 10 bases and V by 3 bases; bases with no gene match: 6. The CDR3 totals 14 residues. Germline CDR1 MGHRA, CDR2 YSYEKL. The CDR3 here is CASSQETGGRKLFF. DNA of the CDR3: TGCGCCAGCAGCCAGGAGACAGGGGGTAGAAAACTGTTTTTT.

J is TRBJ2-3 and V is TRBV5-1; the D is unclear. V was trimmed by 0 bases and J by 4 bases, leaving 9 bases between them. CDR3 size: 14 residues. Per germline, CDR1 SGHRS and CDR2 YFSETQ. DNA for the CDR3: TGCGCCAGCAGCTTGGAGCAGTTAGCAGATACGCAGTATTTT. Its translation: CASSLEQLADTQYF.

The rearrangement joins TRBV25-1 to TRBJ2-7; D is uncertain. The CDR3 spans 12 residues. The germline CDR1 and CDR2 sequences are MGHDK and SYGVNS. The ends were cut back, 7 bases at V and 5 bases at J, with 12 bases in the middle. The CDR3 region has the DNA TGTGCCAGCAAATGGCGATCGGACGAGCAGTACTTC. Translated, it gives CASKWRSDEQYF.

The chain combines TRBV28 with TRBJ1-5; perhaps TRBD1 as D (6 bases). Germline values: CDR1 MDHEN, CDR2 SYDVKM. Trimming removed 8 bases at V and 5 bases at J, with 10 bases between. There are 12 residues in the CDR3. DNA for the CDR3: TGTGCCAGCCTCGGGACACATCAGCCCCAGCATTTT. It codes for CASLGTHQPQHF.

V gene TRBV7-9 combines with J gene TRBJ1-1; D possibly corresponds to TRBD1 (6 bases). V was shortened by 1 base and J by 5 bases, with 8 bases between the two germline ends. The germline V gene encodes CDR1 SEHNR and CDR2 FQNEAQ (reference sequence). The CDR3 is 13 amino acids. CDR3 bases: TGTGCCAGCAGCTTAGGAGGGGGAACTGAAGCTTTCTTT. Amino acid sequence: CASSLGGGTEAFF. Looking up the rest from reference TRBV7-9 and TRBJ1-1 gives the full variable domain: DTGVSQNPRHKITKRGQNVTFRCDPISEHNRLYWYRQTLGQGPEFLTYFQNEAQLEKSRLLSDRFSAERPKGSFSTLEIQRTEQGDSAMYLCASSLGGGTEAFFGQGTRLTVV.

This clone has a single count. The J gene is TRBJ2-1, the V gene TRBV5-1; D is perhaps TRBD1 (6 bases). The CDR3 contains 14 residues. Between the trimmed V and J ends, which lost 4 bases and 7 bases, there was a span of 15 bases. Germline CDR1 SGHRS, CDR2 YFSETQ. The CDR3 reads CASSLPQGSNEQFF. The CDR3 DNA reads as TGCGCCAGCAGCCTACCTCAGGGGTCGAATGAGCAGTTCTTC.

V usage is TRBV6-1 and J usage is TRBJ1-5; 7 bases match TRBD1. From germline, CDR1 is MNHNS and CDR2 SASEGT. V trimming: 0 bases; J trimming: 6 bases; junction bases outside the gene matches: 2. The CDR3 totals 14 residues. The CDR3 here is CASSEATGVQPQHF. The CDR3 coding sequence is TGTGCCAGCAGTGAAGCCACAGGGGTTCAGCCCCAGCATTTT.

The V and J genes are TRBV18 and TRBJ1-2; D uncertain. CDR3 length: 15 amino acids. The V end was cut by 2 bases, the J end by 3 bases, with 13 bases between. Germline V lookup: CDR1 KGHSH, CDR2 LQKENI. CDR3 residues: CASSPDGSTYYGYTF. In DNA, the CDR3 is TGTGCCAGCTCACCAGACGGGTCGACCTACTATGGCTACACCTTC.

V gene TRBV27 combines with J gene TRBJ1-6; D gene unclear. The germline gives CDR1 MNHEY, CDR2 SMNVEV (reference sequence). This CDR3 contains 17 residues. V was clipped by 1 base and J by 0 bases, with 10 bases between them. The CDR3: CASSLFMQSSYNSPLHF. CDR3 sequence (DNA): TGTGCCAGCAGTTTATTTATGCAGAGCTCCTATAATTCACCCCTCCACTTT.

The CDR3 region has the DNA TGTGCCAGCAGCCGGGACACCTCGTACACTGAAGCTTTCTTT. Its protein is CASSRDTSYTEAFF. The chain employs TRBV11-2 and TRBJ1-1; D might be TRBD1 (6 bases). The V and J ends lost 5 bases and 3 bases respectively, with 13 bases between them. CDR1 and CDR2 from the germline V gene are SGHAT and FQNNGV. This CDR3 is 14 amino acids long.

This chain uses TRBV11-1 with TRBJ1-6; D is undetermined. This CDR3 region has 14 residues. Trimming removed 6 bases at V and 7 bases at J, with 13 bases between. Germline V gives CDR1 SGHAT, CDR2 FQDESV (reference sequence). The CDR3 spells CASSSTSENSPLHF. The CDR3 nucleotides read TGTGCCAGCAGTTCCACTTCGGAGAATTCACCCCTCCACTTT.

This chain joins TRBV5-5 and TRBJ2-5, with 9 bases aligning to TRBD2. Germline V gene data show CDR1 as SGHKS and CDR2 as YYEKEE (reference sequence). J gave up 2 bases and V 5 bases, and 13 bases lay outside the gene matches. The CDR3 length is 17 residues. CDR3 DNA sequence: TGTGCCAGCAGTTTTTGGGTAGGCGGGAGGGGACAAGAGACCCAGTACTTC. Protein product: CASSFWVGGRGQETQYF.

This clone was seen just once. The V gene is TRBV9, the J gene TRBJ1-1; 10 nucleotides line up with TRBD1. J lost 4 bases, V lost 4 bases, and 4 bases had no gene match. Germline CDR1 and CDR2: SGDLS and YYNGEE. This CDR3 is built from 14 residues. CDR3 in amino acids: CASSPWTGGTEAFF. The DNA of the CDR3 is TGTGCCAGCAGCCCGTGGACAGGGGGCACTGAAGCTTTCTTT.

The V and J genes are TRBV5-4 and TRBJ1-3, with 12 bases that match TRBD1. The CDR3 contains 18 residues. The V gene's germline CDR1 is SGHNT and CDR2 YYREEE (reference sequence). The trim removed 0 bases at V and 6 bases at J, leaving 10 bases unmatched. The CDR3 protein is CASSLATRDRGQENTIYF. In DNA form, the CDR3 reads TGTGCCAGCAGCTTGGCGACCCGGGACAGGGGGCAGGAAAACACCATATATTTT.